This is a list of T cell receptor beta chains from one sample in a study of T cells in Graves' hyperthyroidism and ophthalmopathy. TCRdb reprocessed the multiplex PCR reads via MiXCR and lists one record per CDR3 protein. The repertoire holds about 350,000 distinct CDR3 sequences, with approximately 20% as singletons. Material for sequencing was blood. These receptors were collected from a woman aged 18-29 years with Graves' hyperthyroidism. Both conserved end residues are part of each CDR3. A D gene is named only where the DNA matches it firmly. Clone size, where shown, is once, few, many, or a class for clones that have expanded.

size	V	D	J	CDR3	DNA
once	TRBV6-5	.	TRBJ1-1	CASSYLYRPNEAFF	TGTGCCAGCAGTTATCTTTATCGGCCGAATGAAGCTTTCTTT
.	TRBV6-1	TRBD1	TRBJ2-7	CASISRDRGHEQYF	TGTGCCAGTATTTCCCGGGACAGGGGCCACGAGCAGTACTTC
.	TRBV4-2	TRBD1	TRBJ1-2	CASSQETGGDPGYGYTF	TGTGCCAGCAGCCAAGAGACAGGGGGCGACCCTGGCTATGGCTACACCTTC
many	TRBV3-1	.	TRBJ1-1	CASFPQGGTEAFF	TGTGCCAGCTTTCCTCAAGGGGGCACTGAAGCTTTCTTT
many	TRBV24-1	TRBD1	TRBJ1-5	CATANRGSQPQHF	TGTGCCACCGCAAACAGGGGAAGTCAGCCCCAGCATTTT
.	TRBV6-4	.	TRBJ2-2	CTSSDRDTGELFF	TGCACCAGCAGTGATAGGGACACCGGGGAGCTGTTTTTT
many	TRBV3-1	.	TRBJ2-7	CASSQGAPRYEQYF	TGTGCCAGCAGCCAAGGTGCGCCCCGCTACGAGCAGTACTTC
once	TRBV7-9	.	TRBJ1-3	CASRRGSVSGNTIYF	TGTGCCAGCAGACGAGGATCCGTCTCTGGAAACACCATATATTTT
many	TRBV28	.	TRBJ1-2	CASRSPGVGGYTF	TGTGCCAGCAGAAGCCCCGGGGTAGGTGGCTACACCTTC
many	TRBV6-2/TRBV6-3	TRBD1	TRBJ1-5	CASKRQGSNQPQHF	TGTGCCAGCAAGAGACAGGGGAGCAATCAGCCCCAGCATTTT
many	TRBV12-3/TRBV12-4	.	TRBJ1-1	CASSTQGTGEAFF	TGTGCCAGCAGTACTCAGGGGACGGGTGAAGCTTTCTTT
few	TRBV18	.	TRBJ1-2	CASSPSWDQLNYGYTF	TGTGCCAGCTCACCATCGTGGGACCAACTTAACTATGGCTACACCTTC
many	TRBV5-1	.	TRBJ2-5	CASSLEGGATQYF	TGCGCCAGCAGCTTGGAGGGTGGTGCGACCCAGTACTTC
few	TRBV6-1	.	TRBJ2-5	CASSLRDGKETQYF	TGTGCCAGCAGTCTTCGGGACGGAAAAGAGACCCAGTACTTC
many	TRBV6-1	.	TRBJ1-2	CASSEARDYGYTF	TGTGCCAGCAGTGAAGCAAGGGACTATGGCTACACCTTC
many	TRBV7-8	TRBD2	TRBJ2-7	CASSLGLAAEQYF	TGTGCCAGCAGCTTAGGACTAGCGGCGGAGCAGTACTTC
few	TRBV18	.	TRBJ1-2	CTSSPGAQRYTF	TGTACCAGCTCACCAGGCGCCCAGCGCTACACCTTC
.	TRBV29-1	.	TRBJ1-1	CSGQGQRNTEAFF	TGCAGCGGCCAAGGACAGAGGAACACTGAAGCTTTCTTT
many	TRBV11-2	.	TRBJ2-4	CASSPGSGTPRGLKNIQYF	TGTGCCAGCAGCCCGGGTAGTGGGACGCCTAGAGGGCTCAAAAACATTCAGTACTTC
many	TRBV6-1	.	TRBJ2-7	CASTPRGGTTSYEQYF	TGTGCCAGCACCCCAAGGGGGGGGACAACCTCCTACGAGCAGTACTTC
.	TRBV11-2	TRBD1	TRBJ2-1	CASSSVPGQGVYEQFF	TGTGCCAGCAGCTCTGTCCCGGGACAGGGGGTGTATGAGCAGTTCTTC
many	TRBV11-1	.	TRBJ1-5	CASSLGLTDVHKPYQPQHF	TGTGCCAGCAGCTTAGGCCTGACAGATGTACATAAGCCCTATCAGCCCCAGCATTTT
.	TRBV29-1	TRBD1	TRBJ1-2	CSVDGQETYGYTF	TGCAGCGTTGACGGACAGGAGACCTATGGCTACACCTTC
few	TRBV4-1	.	TRBJ1-2	CASSQGQEFYGYTF	TGCGCCAGCAGCCAAGGACAGGAGTTCTATGGCTACACCTTC
many	TRBV19	TRBD1	TRBJ1-5	CASTDKGDRGQPQHF	TGTGCCAGTACCGATAAGGGGGACAGAGGTCAGCCCCAGCATTTT
.	TRBV2	.	TRBJ1-1	CASGLGTEAFF	TGTGCCAGCGGGTTGGGCACTGAAGCTTTCTTT
.	TRBV7-8	TRBD1	TRBJ2-7	CASSRDSRNPYEQYF	TGTGCCAGCAGTCGGGACAGCCGAAACCCCTACGAGCAGTACTTC
.	TRBV7-2	.	TRBJ1-2	CASSLVMYNYGYTF	TGTGCCAGCAGCTTAGTAATGTATAACTATGGCTACACCTTC
many	TRBV15	TRBD2	TRBJ2-4	CATSSRSGVAKNIQYF	TGTGCCACCAGCTCCCGTAGCGGGGTAGCCAAAAACATTCAGTACTTC
many	TRBV20-1	.	TRBJ1-1	CSAPFGSKATNTEAFF	TGCAGTGCTCCGTTTGGTAGTAAAGCCACGAACACTGAAGCTTTCTTT
many	TRBV20-1	.	TRBJ1-5	CSAEPGVAGNQPQHF	TGCAGTGCTGAGCCAGGGGTGGCGGGCAATCAGCCCCAGCATTTT
many	TRBV20-1	.	TRBJ1-2	CSASSGEFNYGYTF	TGCAGTGCGAGTTCCGGCGAATTTAACTATGGCTACACCTTC
many	TRBV12-3/TRBV12-4	.	TRBJ1-1	CASSHRQRTLGEAFF	TGTGCCAGCAGTCACCGACAGAGAACACTGGGCGAAGCTTTCTTT
many	TRBV10-3	.	TRBJ2-7	CAISPGQGNPEQYF	TGTGCCATCTCTCCTGGCCAGGGTAATCCCGAGCAGTACTTC
many	TRBV6-1	.	TRBJ1-6	CASSDLGGNSPLHF	TGTGCCAGCAGTGACTTGGGAGGCAATTCACCCCTCCACTTT
many	TRBV7-6	.	TRBJ1-1	CASSLSGGATEAFF	TGTGCCAGCAGCTTATCCGGGGGGGCAACTGAAGCTTTCTTT
many	TRBV27	.	TRBJ1-5	CASSPVQVGFRQPQHF	TGTGCCAGCAGTCCCGTACAGGTGGGTTTCCGGCAGCCCCAGCATTTT
many	TRBV24-1	.	TRBJ2-7	CATSDSRDGAYEQYF	TGTGCCACCAGTGATTCAAGGGACGGAGCCTACGAGCAGTACTTC
many	TRBV25-1	TRBD1	TRBJ1-2	CASSEPGQGRYGYTF	TGTGCCAGCAGTGAACCCGGACAGGGGCGCTATGGCTACACCTTC
many	TRBV30	TRBD2	TRBJ2-3	CAWRTSGGTDTQYF	TGTGCCTGGAGGACTAGCGGGGGCACAGATACGCAGTATTTT
.	TRBV6-5	.	TRBJ1-1	CASSFSWGGNTEAFF	TGTGCCAGCAGTTTCTCTTGGGGGGGGAACACTGAAGCTTTCTTT
many	TRBV20-1	.	TRBJ2-7	CSASKTGNCEQYF	TGCAGTGCTAGCAAAACAGGAAACTGCGAGCAGTACTTC
.	TRBV12-3/TRBV12-4	.	TRBJ1-2	CASIPQGNYGYTF	TGTGCCAGCATTCCCCAGGGTAACTATGGCTACACCTTC
many	TRBV5-1	.	TRBJ1-1	CASSLVGDTEAFF	TGTGCCAGCAGCTTAGTGGGGGACACTGAAGCTTTCTTT
.	TRBV28	.	TRBJ2-2	CASSFRRGPVRELFF	TGTGCCAGCAGTTTTAGGCGGGGACCCGTCCGGGAGCTGTTTTTT
many	TRBV7-2	TRBD2	TRBJ2-5	CASSFWRGGQETQYF	TGTGCCAGCAGCTTCTGGCGGGGGGGCCAAGAGACCCAGTACTTC
many	TRBV27	.	TRBJ1-1	CASTPRWAGQVNTEAFF	TGTGCCAGCACCCCTCGCTGGGCAGGGCAGGTGAACACTGAAGCTTTCTTT
.	TRBV5-1	TRBD1	TRBJ2-6	CASSSGQGVSWGANVLTF	TGCGCCAGCAGCAGCGGACAGGGGGTTTCCTGGGGGGCCAACGTCCTGACTTTC
many	TRBV20-1	.	TRBJ1-1	CSAVQGLNTEAFF	TGCAGTGCGGTACAGGGTTTGAACACTGAAGCTTTCTTT
few	TRBV7-8	TRBD2	TRBJ2-4	CASSSGGPRNIQYF	TGTGCCAGCAGCAGCGGGGGGCCTCGAAACATTCAGTACTTC
.	TRBV24-1	TRBD1	TRBJ2-5	CATSKGTGEFETQYF	TGTGCCACCAGTAAGGGGACAGGGGAATTCGAGACCCAGTACTTC
.	TRBV20-1	TRBD1	TRBJ1-1	CSATPGGTEAFF	TGCAGTGCTACCCCAGGGGGAACTGAAGCTTTCTTT
many	TRBV12-3/TRBV12-4	.	TRBJ1-1	CATTKWIRGEAFF	TGTGCCACCACGAAATGGATCCGCGGTGAAGCTTTCTTT
.	TRBV2	TRBD1	TRBJ2-7	CASSGQGRWITHSSSYEQYF	TGTGCCAGCAGTGGACAGGGGCGCTGGATCACCCATTCGAGCTCCTACGAGCAGTACTTC